The T cell receptor beta chain under discussion was sequenced for a study of cytomegalovirus exposure and HLA in healthy donors. Study observations and caveats: Researchers counted around 180 TCR beta chains as cytomegalovirus-associated. Later work found most CMV-associated TCR beta chains apparently HLA-restricted. With later analysis, a missense DCLRE1C variant became linked to TCR beta V- and J-gene trimming. When a later analysis was performed, an Asian-associated ancestry cluster reportedly had fewer N-insertions than the approximately 680-donor mean.

The V end lost 4 bases, the J end lost 11 bases, and 17 bases lay between the germline ends. The CDR3 consists of 13 residues. Germline lookup yields CDR1 MGHRA and CDR2 YSYEKL. In the PCR, 60 Vbeta and 13 Jbeta primers were used. Using immunoSEQ multiplex PCR, the repertoire was profiled, and TCRdb retains in-frame clones only, with some absent. Seen here are 180,000 or so clones, around 75% observed once, and the top ten hold about 8%. Comments on this clone: The antigen remains undetermined.

This clonotype was obtained from a woman aged 40 to 50 in good health and CMV-seropositive. This rearrangement joins TRBV4-1 to TRBJ1-2; D call uncertain. Sequences were obtained from PBMCs. CDR3 DNA: TGCGCCAGCAGCCCCGGAGCTGAGAAGTTATACACCTTC. The encoded protein is CASSPGAEKLYTF.